This is a list of T cell receptor beta chains from one sample in a study of identical twins. TCRdb itself ran the 5' RACE reads through MiXCR, one entry per CDR3 protein. The sample lists 400,000 to 650,000 distinct CDR3 sequences, roughly a fifth occurring once. This sample was also put to use in a study of T cells expressing NK-cell markers.

The sequenced sample was CD4+ T cells sorted from blood. The receptors here all came from a woman under 30 in good health. Each CDR3 is given without its conserved first and last residue. The order of the fields is V gene, J gene, CDR3 protein.

V gene: TRBV20-1
J gene: TRBJ2-7
CDR3 protein: SVSGGSWEQY

V gene: TRBV20-1
J gene: TRBJ1-2
CDR3 protein: SAGTELLGYT

V gene: TRBV5-1
J gene: TRBJ1-1
CDR3 protein: ASSLTLNTEAF

V gene: TRBV27
J gene: TRBJ2-7
CDR3 protein: ASSLTRDRTYEQY

V gene: TRBV6-5
J gene: TRBJ2-5
CDR3 protein: ASSYGGGHQETQY

V gene: TRBV24-1
J gene: TRBJ2-1
CDR3 protein: ATSDPRDNEQF

V gene: TRBV12-3/TRBV12-4
J gene: TRBJ2-3
CDR3 protein: ASTTQTGSDTDTQY

V gene: TRBV20-1
J gene: TRBJ1-1
CDR3 protein: SARDEVDTEAF

V gene: TRBV5-1
J gene: TRBJ2-1
CDR3 protein: ASSLGGVSSYNEQF

V gene: TRBV5-1
J gene: TRBJ2-3
CDR3 protein: ASSLERGTLTDTQY

V gene: TRBV20-1
J gene: TRBJ1-3
CDR3 protein: SASLPTGGLGNTIY

V gene: TRBV5-4
J gene: TRBJ2-3
CDR3 protein: ASSATDRSDTQY

V gene: TRBV11-1
J gene: TRBJ2-2
CDR3 protein: ASSPWTGKSGELF

V gene: TRBV27
J gene: TRBJ1-1
CDR3 protein: ASSLMGAVKNTEAF

V gene: TRBV29-1
J gene: TRBJ2-5
CDR3 protein: SVEGNRETQY

V gene: TRBV6-2/TRBV6-3
J gene: TRBJ1-6
CDR3 protein: ASSYRGINSPLH

V gene: TRBV7-9
J gene: TRBJ2-2
CDR3 protein: ASSPDRGRNTGELF